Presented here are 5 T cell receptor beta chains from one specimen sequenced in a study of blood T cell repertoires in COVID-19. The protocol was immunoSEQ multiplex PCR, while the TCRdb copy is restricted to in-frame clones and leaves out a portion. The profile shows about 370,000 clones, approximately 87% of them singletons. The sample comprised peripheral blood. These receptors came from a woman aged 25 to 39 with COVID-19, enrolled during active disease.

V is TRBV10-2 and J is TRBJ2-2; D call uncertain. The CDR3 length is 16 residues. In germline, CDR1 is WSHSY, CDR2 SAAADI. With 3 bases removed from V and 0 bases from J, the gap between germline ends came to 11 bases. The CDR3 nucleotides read TGCGCCAGCAGTGAACGAAGCCGGTCGAACACCGGGGAGCTGTTTTTT. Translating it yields CASSERSRSNTGELFF.

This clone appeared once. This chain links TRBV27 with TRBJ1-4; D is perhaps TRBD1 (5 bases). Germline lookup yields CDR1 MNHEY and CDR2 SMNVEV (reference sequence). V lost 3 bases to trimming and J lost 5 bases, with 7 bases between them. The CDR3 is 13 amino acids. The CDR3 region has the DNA TGTGCCAGCAGTTTTAAGGGGAATGAAAAACTGTTTTTT. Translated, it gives CASSFKGNEKLFF.

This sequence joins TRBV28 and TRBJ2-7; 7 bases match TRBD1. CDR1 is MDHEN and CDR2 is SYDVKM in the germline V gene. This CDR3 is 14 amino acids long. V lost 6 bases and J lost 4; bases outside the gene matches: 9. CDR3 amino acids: CASSPLTGPYEQYF. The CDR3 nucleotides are TGTGCCAGCAGCCCCCTGACAGGGCCATACGAGCAGTACTTC.

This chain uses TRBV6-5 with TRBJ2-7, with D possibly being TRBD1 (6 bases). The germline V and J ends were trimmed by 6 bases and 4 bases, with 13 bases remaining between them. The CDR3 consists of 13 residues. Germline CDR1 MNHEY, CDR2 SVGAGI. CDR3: CASRHRVLYEQYF. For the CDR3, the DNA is TGTGCCAGCAGGCACAGGGTCTTGTACGAGCAGTACTTC.

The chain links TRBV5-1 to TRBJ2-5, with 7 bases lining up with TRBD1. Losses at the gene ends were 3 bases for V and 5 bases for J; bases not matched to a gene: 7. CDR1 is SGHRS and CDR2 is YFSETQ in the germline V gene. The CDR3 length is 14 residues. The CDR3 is CASSSLDRVETQYF. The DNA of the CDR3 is TGCGCCAGCAGCTCCCTAGACAGGGTCGAGACCCAGTACTTC.